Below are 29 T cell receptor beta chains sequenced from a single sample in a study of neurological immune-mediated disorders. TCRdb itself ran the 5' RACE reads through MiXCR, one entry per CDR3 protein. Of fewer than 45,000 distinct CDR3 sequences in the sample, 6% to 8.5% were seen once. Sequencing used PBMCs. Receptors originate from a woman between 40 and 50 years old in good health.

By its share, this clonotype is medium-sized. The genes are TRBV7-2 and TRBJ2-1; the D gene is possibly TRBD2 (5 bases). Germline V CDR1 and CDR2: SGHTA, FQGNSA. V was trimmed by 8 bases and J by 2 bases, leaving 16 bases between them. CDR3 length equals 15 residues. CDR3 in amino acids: CASRGELGTYNEQFF. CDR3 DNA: TGTGCCAGCCGTGGAGAACTAGGCACCTACAATGAGCAGTTCTTC.

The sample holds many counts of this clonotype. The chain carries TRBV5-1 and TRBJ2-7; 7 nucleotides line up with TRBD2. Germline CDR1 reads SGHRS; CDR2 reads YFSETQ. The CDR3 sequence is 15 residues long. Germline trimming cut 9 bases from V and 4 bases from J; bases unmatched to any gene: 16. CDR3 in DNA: TGCGCCACCCCCTTTGGGCGGGGGACCGCATACGAGCAGTACTTC. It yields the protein CATPFGRGTAYEQYF.

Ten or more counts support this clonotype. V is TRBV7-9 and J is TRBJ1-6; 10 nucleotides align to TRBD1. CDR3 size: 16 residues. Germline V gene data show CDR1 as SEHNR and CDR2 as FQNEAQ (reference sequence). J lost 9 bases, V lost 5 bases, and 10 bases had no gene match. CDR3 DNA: TGTGCCAGCAGCAACTCCGGGACAGGGGATGGTTCACCCCTCCACTTT. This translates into CASSNSGTGDGSPLHF.

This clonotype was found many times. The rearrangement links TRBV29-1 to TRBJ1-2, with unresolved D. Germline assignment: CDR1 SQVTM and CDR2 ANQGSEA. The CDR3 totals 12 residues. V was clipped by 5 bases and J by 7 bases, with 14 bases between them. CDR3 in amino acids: CSVLEGGSGYTF. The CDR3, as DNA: TGCAGCGTTTTGGAGGGAGGTAGTGGCTACACCTTC. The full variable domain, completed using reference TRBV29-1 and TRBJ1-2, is SAVISQKPSRDICQRGTSLTIQCQVDSQVTMMFWYRQQPGQSLTLIATANQGSEATYESGFVIDKFPISRPNLTFSTLTVSNMSPEDSSIYLCSVLEGGSGYTFGSGTRLTVV.

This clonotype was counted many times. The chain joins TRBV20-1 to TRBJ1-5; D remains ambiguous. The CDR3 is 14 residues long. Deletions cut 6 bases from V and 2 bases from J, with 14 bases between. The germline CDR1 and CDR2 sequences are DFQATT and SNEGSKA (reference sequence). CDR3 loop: CSANSEAGNQPQHF. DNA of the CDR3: TGCAGTGCGAACAGTGAAGCGGGCAATCAGCCCCAGCATTTT.

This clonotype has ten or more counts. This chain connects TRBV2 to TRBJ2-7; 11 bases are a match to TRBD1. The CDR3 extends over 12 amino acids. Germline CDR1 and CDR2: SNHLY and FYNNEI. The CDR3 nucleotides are TGTGCGGGACAGGGGGTTAACTACGAGCAGTACGTC. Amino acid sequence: CAGQGVNYEQYV.

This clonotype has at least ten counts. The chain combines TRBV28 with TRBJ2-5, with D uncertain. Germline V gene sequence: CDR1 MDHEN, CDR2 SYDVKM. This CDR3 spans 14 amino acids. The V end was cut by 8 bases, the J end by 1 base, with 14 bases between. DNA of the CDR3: TGTGCCAGCTTTGCGTCGGTGGGCCAAGAGACCCAGTACTTC. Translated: CASFASVGQETQYF.

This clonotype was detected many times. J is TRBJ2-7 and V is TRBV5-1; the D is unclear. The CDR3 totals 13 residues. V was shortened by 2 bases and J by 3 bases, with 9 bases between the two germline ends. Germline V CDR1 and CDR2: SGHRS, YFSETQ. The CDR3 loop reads CASSFEGYYEQYF. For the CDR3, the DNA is TGCGCCAGCAGCTTTGAAGGGTACTACGAGCAGTACTTC.

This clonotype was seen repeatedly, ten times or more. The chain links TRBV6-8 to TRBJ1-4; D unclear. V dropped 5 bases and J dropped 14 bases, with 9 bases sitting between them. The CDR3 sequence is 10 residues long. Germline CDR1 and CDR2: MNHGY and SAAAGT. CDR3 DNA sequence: TGTGCCAGCAGTCCCCCTGTTCTGTTTTTT. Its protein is CASSPPVLFF.

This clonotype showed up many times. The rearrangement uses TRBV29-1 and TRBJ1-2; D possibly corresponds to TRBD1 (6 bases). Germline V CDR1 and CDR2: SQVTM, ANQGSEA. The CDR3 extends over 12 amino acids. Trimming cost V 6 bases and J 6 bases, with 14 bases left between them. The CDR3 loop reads CSVQGGTNGYTF. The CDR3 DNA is TGCAGCGTGCAAGGGGGGACTAATGGCTACACCTTC.

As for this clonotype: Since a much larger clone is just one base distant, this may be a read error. The CDR3 DNA sequence: TGTGCCAGCAGATTAGATGCAGGGGAAGCTTTCTTT. This translates into CASRLDAGEAFF. The chain employs TRBV11-2 and TRBJ1-1, with D perhaps TRBD1 (5 bases). The length of the CDR3 is 12 residues. Germline CDR1 SGHAT, CDR2 FQNNGV.

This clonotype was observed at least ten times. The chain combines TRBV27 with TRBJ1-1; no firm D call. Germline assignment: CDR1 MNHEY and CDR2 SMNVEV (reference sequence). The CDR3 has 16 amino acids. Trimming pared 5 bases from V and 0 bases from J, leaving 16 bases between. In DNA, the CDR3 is TGTGCCAGCAGTGCCTGGGCGGGCAACATGAACACTGAAGCTTTCTTT. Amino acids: CASSAWAGNMNTEAFF.

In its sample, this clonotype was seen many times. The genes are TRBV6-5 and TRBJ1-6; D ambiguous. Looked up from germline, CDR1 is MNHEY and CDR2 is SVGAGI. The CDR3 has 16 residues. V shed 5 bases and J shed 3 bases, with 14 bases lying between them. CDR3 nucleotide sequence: TGTGCCAGCAGTGCAAACCCCAGCCACTATAATTCACCCCTCCACTTT. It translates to CASSANPSHYNSPLHF.

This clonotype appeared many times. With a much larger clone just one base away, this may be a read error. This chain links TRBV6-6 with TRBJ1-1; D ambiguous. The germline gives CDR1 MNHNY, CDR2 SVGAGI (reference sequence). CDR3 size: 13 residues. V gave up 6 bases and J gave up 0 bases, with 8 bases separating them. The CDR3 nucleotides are TGTGCCAGCAGCCGGACCCTGAACACTGAAGCTTTCTTT. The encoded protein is CASSRTLNTEAFF.

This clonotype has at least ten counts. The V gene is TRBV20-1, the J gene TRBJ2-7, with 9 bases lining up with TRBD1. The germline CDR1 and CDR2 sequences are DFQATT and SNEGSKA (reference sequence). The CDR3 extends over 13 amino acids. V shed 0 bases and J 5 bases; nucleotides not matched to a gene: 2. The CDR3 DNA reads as TGCAGTGCTAGAGATTACAGGGGGCACGAGCAGTACGTC. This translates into CSARDYRGHEQYV.

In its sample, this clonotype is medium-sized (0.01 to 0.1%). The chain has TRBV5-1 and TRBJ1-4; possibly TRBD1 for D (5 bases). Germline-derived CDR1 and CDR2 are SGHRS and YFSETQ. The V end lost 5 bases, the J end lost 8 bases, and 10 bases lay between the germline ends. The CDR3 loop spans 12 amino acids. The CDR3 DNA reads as TGCGCCAGCAGTCGGGACTTCGAAAAACTGTTTTTT. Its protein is CASSRDFEKLFF.

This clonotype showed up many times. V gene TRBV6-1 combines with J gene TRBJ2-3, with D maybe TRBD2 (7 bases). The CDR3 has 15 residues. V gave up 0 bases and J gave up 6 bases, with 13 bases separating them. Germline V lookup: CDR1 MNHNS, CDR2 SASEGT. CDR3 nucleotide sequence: TGTGCCAGCAGTGAAGCGTGGGGGGGCTGGGATACGCAGTATTTT. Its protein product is CASSEAWGGWDTQYF.

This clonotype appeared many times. This CDR3 reads CASSLKGGYGYTF. CDR3 DNA sequence: TGTGCCAGCAGCCTTAAGGGGGGCTATGGCTACACCTTC. The chain has TRBV6-1 and TRBJ1-2; TRBD1 might be the D (6 bases). The CDR3 consists of 13 residues. The germline CDR1 and CDR2 sequences are MNHNS and SASEGT. V lost 6 bases and J lost 4, with 12 bases in between.

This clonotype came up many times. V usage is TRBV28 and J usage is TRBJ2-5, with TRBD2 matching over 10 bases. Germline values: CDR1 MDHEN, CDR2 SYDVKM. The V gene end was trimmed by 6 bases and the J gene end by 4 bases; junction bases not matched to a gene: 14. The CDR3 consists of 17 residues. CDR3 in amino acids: CASSRRLAGDRGETQYF. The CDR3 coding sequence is TGTGCCAGCAGCAGGCGGCTAGCGGGAGATAGAGGAGAGACCCAGTACTTC.

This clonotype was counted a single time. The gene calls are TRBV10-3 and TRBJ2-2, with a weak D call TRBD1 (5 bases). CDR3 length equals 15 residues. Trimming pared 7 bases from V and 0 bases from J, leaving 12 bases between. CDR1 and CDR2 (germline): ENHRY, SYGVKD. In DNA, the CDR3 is TGTGCCATCAAGCTGGAGACAGCGAACACCGGGGAGCTGTTTTTT. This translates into CAIKLETANTGELFF.

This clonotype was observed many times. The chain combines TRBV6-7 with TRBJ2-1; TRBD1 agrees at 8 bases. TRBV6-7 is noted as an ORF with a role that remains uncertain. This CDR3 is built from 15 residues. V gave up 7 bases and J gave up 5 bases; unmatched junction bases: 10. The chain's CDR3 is CASIERQGRHNEQFF. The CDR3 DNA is TGTGCCAGCATCGAAAGACAGGGGAGGCACAATGAGCAGTTCTTC.

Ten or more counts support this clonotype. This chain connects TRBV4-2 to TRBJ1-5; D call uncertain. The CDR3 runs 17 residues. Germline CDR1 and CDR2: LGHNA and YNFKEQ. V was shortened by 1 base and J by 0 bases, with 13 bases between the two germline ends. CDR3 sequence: CASSQGEGFNSNQPQHF. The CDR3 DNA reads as TGTGCCAGCAGCCAAGGAGAGGGATTCAATAGCAATCAGCCCCAGCATTTT.

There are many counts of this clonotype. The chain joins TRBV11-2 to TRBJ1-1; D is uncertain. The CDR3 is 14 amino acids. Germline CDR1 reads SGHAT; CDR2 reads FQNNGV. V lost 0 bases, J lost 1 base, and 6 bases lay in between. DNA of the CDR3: TGTGCCAGCAGCTTAGAAGTGGGGAACACTGAAGCTTTCTTT. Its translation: CASSLEVGNTEAFF.

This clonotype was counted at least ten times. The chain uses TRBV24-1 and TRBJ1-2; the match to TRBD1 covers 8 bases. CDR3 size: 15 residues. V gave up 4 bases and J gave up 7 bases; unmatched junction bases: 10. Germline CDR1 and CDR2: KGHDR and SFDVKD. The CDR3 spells CATSDPGQGFAGYTF. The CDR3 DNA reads TGTGCCACCAGTGACCCTGGACAGGGCTTCGCTGGCTACACCTTC.

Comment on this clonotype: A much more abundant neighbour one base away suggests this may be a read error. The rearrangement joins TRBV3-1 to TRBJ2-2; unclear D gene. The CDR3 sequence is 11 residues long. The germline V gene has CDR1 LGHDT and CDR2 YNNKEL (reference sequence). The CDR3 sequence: CARSQTGELFF. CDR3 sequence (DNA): TGTGCCAGAAGCCAAACCGGGGAGCTGTTTTTT.

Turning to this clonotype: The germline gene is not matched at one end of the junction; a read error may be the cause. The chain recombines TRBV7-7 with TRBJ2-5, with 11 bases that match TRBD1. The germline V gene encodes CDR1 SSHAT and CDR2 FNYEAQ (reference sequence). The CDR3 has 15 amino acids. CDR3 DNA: TGTGCTAGCAGCAAAGGGGACAGGGGGCAAGAGACCCAGTACTTC. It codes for CASSKGDRGQETQYF.

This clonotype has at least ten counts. The CDR3 region is CASSRQQGTGNTIYF. In DNA, the CDR3 is TGTGCCAGCAGCCGACAACAGGGTACTGGAAACACCATATATTTT. The chain combines TRBV27 with TRBJ1-3, with TRBD1 as a possible D gene (6 bases). V gave up 6 bases and J gave up 2 bases, with 14 bases separating them. The CDR3 runs to 15 residues. CDR1 is MNHEY and CDR2 is SMNVEV in the germline V gene (reference sequence).

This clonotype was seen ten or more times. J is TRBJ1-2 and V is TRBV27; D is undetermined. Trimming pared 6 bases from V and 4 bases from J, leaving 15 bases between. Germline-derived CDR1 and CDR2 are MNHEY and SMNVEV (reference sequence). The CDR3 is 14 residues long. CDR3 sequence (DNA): TGTGCCAGCAGCCGACTCAGACCCGTCTATGGCTACACCTTC. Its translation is CASSRLRPVYGYTF.

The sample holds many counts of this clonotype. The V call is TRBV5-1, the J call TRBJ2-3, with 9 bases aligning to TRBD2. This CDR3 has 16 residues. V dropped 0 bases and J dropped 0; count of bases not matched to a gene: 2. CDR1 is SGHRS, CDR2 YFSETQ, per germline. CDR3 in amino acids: CASSLGLAASTDTQYF. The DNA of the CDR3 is TGCGCCAGCAGCTTGGGACTAGCGGCTAGCACAGATACGCAGTATTTT.